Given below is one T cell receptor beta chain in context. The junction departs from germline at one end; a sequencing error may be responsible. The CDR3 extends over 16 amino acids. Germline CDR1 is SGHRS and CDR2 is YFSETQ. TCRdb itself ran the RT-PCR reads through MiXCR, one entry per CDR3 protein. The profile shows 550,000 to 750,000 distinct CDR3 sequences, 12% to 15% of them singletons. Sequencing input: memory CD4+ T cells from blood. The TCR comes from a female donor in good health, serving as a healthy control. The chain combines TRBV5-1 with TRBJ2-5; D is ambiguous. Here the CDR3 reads CASSLAVPRYQESQYF. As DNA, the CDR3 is TGCGCCAGCAGCTTGGCCGTACCGCGGTACCAAGAGTCCCAGTACTTC. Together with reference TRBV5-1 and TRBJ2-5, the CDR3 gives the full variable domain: KAGVTQTPRYLIKTRGQQVTLSCSPISGHRSVSWYQQTPGQGLQFLFEYFSETQRNKGNFPGRFSGRQFSNSRSEMNVSTLELGDSALYLCASSLAVPRYQESQYFGPGTRLLVL.